This TCR beta chain appears in the sequencing data of a study of shared clonotypes between healthy human individuals. Sequencing used immunoSEQ multiplex PCR; TCRdb keeps in-frame clones, though not all of them. The sample lists 2 million to 3 million clones; 93% were seen once. With 7 bases clipped from V and 2 bases from J, the junction kept 4 bases outside the gene matches. Per the germline V gene, CDR1 is ENHRY and CDR2 is SYGVKD. The CDR3 totals 13 residues. Material: naive CD4+ T cells from PBMCs. Subset given: CD45RA+ positively selected. The sequence came from a man between 18 and 29 years old in good health. Some clones in this sample may be carry-over from other donors' samples. The chain carries TRBV10-3 and TRBJ2-5; 7 bases line up with TRBD2. The CDR3 region has the DNA TGTGCCATCAAGCGGGGAACACAAGAGACCCAGTACTTC. Protein product: CAIKRGTQETQYF.